This record covers a single T cell receptor (beta chain). The sample is drawn from a study of cytomegalovirus exposure and HLA in healthy donors. Germline CDR1 and CDR2: SGHAT and FQNNGV. V shed 6 bases and J shed 0 bases, with 12 bases lying between them. The CDR3 is 15 residues long. PCR primers comprised 60 Vbeta and 13 Jbeta primers. Clones were read by immunoSEQ multiplex PCR, and TCRdb kept only the in-frame ones, dropping some. The sample lists some 110,000 clones; roughly 80% were seen once. The specimen sequenced was PBMCs. The chain has TRBV11-2 and TRBJ1-3; tentatively, D is TRBD1 (6 bases). The TCR comes from a man aged 45-65 years in good health and CMV-seronegative. CDR3 sequence (DNA): TGTGCCAGCAGTCCCACAGGGAGCTCTGGAAACACCATATATTTT. Residues: CASSPTGSSGNTIYF.